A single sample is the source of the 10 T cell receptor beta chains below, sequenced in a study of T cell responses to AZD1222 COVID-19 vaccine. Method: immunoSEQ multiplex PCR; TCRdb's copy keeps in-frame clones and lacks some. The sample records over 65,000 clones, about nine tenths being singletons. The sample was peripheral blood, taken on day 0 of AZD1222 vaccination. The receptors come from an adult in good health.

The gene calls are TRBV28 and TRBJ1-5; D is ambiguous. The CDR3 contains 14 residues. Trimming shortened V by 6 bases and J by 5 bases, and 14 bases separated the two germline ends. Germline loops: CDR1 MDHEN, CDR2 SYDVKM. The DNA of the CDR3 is TGTGCCAGCAGCGAAACCGCGGACTATCAGCCCCAGCATTTT. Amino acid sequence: CASSETADYQPQHF.

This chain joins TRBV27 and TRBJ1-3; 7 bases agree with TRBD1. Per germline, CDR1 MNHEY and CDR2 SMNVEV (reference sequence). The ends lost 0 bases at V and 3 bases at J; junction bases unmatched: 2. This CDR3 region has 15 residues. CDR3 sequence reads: CASSLSTGFGNTIYF. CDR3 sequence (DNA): TGTGCCAGCAGTTTATCGACAGGGTTTGGAAACACCATATATTTT.

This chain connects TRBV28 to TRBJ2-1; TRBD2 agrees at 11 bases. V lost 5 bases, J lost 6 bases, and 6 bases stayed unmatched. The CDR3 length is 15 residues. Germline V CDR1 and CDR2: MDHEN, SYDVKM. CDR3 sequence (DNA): TGTGCCAGCAGTCCTACTAGCGGGAGAGGCAATGAGCAGTTCTTC. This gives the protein CASSPTSGRGNEQFF.

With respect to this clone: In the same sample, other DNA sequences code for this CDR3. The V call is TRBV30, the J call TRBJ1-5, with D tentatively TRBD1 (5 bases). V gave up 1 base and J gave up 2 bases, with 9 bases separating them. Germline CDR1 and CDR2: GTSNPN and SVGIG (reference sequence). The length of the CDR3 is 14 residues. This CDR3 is CAWSGQGGNQPQHF. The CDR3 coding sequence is TGTGCCTGGAGTGGGCAGGGAGGCAATCAGCCCCAGCATTTT.

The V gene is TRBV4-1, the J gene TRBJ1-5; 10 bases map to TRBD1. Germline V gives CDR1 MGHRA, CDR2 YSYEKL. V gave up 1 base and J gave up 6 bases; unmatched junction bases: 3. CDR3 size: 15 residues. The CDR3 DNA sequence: TGCGCCAGCAGCCAAGGGAGGACAGGGGGTCAGCCCCAGCATTTT. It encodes CASSQGRTGGQPQHF.

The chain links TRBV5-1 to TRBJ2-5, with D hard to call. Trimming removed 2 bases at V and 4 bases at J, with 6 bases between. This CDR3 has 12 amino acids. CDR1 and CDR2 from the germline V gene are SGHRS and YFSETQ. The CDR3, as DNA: TGCGCCAGCAGCTTTTGGGGAGAGACCCAGTACTTC. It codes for CASSFWGETQYF.

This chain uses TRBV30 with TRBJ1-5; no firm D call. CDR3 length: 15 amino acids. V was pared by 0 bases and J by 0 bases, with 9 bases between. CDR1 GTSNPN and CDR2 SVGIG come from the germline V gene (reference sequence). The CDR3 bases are TGTGCCTGGAGTGTTAAGGGTATTAGCAATCAGCCCCAGCATTTT. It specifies CAWSVKGISNQPQHF.

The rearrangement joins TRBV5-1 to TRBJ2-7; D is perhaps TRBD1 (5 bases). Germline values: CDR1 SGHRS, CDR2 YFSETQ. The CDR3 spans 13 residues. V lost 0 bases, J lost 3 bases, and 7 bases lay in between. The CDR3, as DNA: TGCGCCAGCAGCTTGGGGGGCGGCTACGAGCAGTACTTC. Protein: CASSLGGGYEQYF.

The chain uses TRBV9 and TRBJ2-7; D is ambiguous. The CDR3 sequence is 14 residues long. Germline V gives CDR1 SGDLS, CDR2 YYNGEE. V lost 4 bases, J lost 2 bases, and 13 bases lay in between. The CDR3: CASSPSPNTYEQYF. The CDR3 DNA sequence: TGTGCCAGCAGCCCCTCCCCCAACACCTACGAGCAGTACTTC.

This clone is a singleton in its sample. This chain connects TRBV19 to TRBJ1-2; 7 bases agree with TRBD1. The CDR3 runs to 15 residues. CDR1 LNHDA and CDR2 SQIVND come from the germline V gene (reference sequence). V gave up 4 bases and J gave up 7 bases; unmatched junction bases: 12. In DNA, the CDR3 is TGTGCCAGTAGTACCCTACAGGGGTTGTCGGGTGGCTACACCTTC. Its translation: CASSTLQGLSGGYTF.